One sample yielded the 14 T cell receptor beta chains listed below, sequenced in a study of T and B cells in COVID-19 patients. Multiplex PCR with BIOMED2 TRB-A/B primer pools amplified TRB rearrangements. Each CDR3 protein is one row after TCRdb ran MiXCR on the multiplex PCR reads. The sample yields 7,500 to 8,000 distinct CDR3 sequences, 20% to 30% seen once. From blood, roughly 250-500 ng of genomic DNA served as TRB template. What was sequenced was blood. These receptors all stem from a human donor with active COVID-19.

This clonotype is classed as medium-sized. CDR3 nucleotide sequence: TGTGCCAGCAGCATCCTAGCGGGCCCGGGAGATACGCAGTATTTT. Translating gives CASSILAGPGDTQYF. V usage is TRBV5-6 and J usage is TRBJ2-3, with 8 bases fitting TRBD2. Germline CDR1 SGHDT, CDR2 YYEEEE. V was pared by 4 bases and J by 5 bases, with 9 bases of the junction left unmatched. This CDR3 has 15 residues.

This clonotype was observed a handful of times. The J gene is TRBJ1-1, the V gene TRBV12-3 or TRBV12-4; D is possibly TRBD1 (6 bases). The CDR3 consists of 15 residues. V was cut by 4 bases and J by 1 base, with 13 bases left in between. The chain's CDR3 is CASSSQGTQNTEAFF. CDR3 DNA sequence: TGTGCCAGCAGTTCACAGGGTACACAGAACACTGAAGCTTTCTTT.

In its sample, this clonotype was seen a few times. The genes are TRBV20-1 and TRBJ2-3; D gene unclear. V gave up 3 bases and J gave up 3 bases, with 7 bases separating them. The CDR3 covers 12 residues. CDR1 and CDR2 (germline): DFQATT, SNEGSKA (reference sequence). CDR3 DNA: TGCAGTGCTAGTTTGGATACAGATACGCAGTATTTT. Encoded protein: CSASLDTDTQYF.

The chain links TRBV7-6 to TRBJ2-5; TRBD2 is a possible D gene (5 bases). The V gene lost 5 bases and the J gene lost 2 bases, with 12 bases spanning the gap. The germline gives CDR1 SGHVS, CDR2 FNYEAQ. The CDR3 sequence is 14 residues long. CDR3 protein: CASSLNGEQETQYF. The CDR3 nucleotides are TGTGCCAGCAGCCTGAACGGGGAGCAAGAGACCCAGTACTTC.

The chain joins TRBV12-3 or TRBV12-4 to TRBJ2-1; possibly TRBD2 for D (6 bases). This CDR3 is 15 amino acids long. V shed 5 bases and J shed 1 base, with 12 bases lying between them. This CDR3 reads CASSPVAVSYNEQFF. The CDR3 DNA reads TGTGCCAGCAGTCCCGTAGCGGTTTCCTACAATGAGCAGTTCTTC.

Only a few counts were recorded for this clonotype. V is TRBV27 and J is TRBJ1-6, with D uncertain. CDR3 length: 20 residues. Germline lookup yields CDR1 MNHEY and CDR2 SMNVEV (reference sequence). Deletions cut 2 bases from V and 0 bases from J, with 20 bases between. CDR3 bases: TGTGCCAGCAGTTTAGAAGGGATTAATCTCCAGAGCTCCTATAATTCACCCCTCCACTTT. Translation: CASSLEGINLQSSYNSPLHF.

This clonotype is medium-sized in the sample. The V and J genes are TRBV6-5 and TRBJ2-6; 9 bases map to TRBD2. The CDR3 sequence is 18 residues long. Losses at the gene ends were 2 bases for V and 5 bases for J; bases not matched to a gene: 10. Germline CDR1 and CDR2: MNHEY and SVGAGI. The CDR3 protein is CASSYISSGDLRANVLTF. The CDR3 nucleotides are TGTGCCAGCAGTTACATTTCTAGCGGGGACCTTAGGGCCAACGTCCTGACTTTC.

The chain has TRBV27 and TRBJ1-5, with 9 positions matching TRBD1. Per germline, CDR1 MNHEY and CDR2 SMNVEV (reference sequence). The CDR3 is 17 amino acids. The junction had 8 bases not matched to a gene; V was cut back by 5 bases and J by 0 bases. CDR3 protein: CASSPRTGVYSNQPQHF. DNA of the CDR3: TGTGCCAGCAGTCCCCGGACAGGGGTCTATAGCAATCAGCCCCAGCATTTT.

Within the sample, this clonotype is medium-sized. V and J are TRBV6-4 and TRBJ2-1; TRBD2 aligns across 9 bases. Trimming removed 5 bases from V and 2 bases from J; junction bases left unmatched: 4. This CDR3 contains 15 residues. Germline V gives CDR1 MRHNA, CDR2 SNTAGT. CDR3 nucleotides: TGTGCCAGCAGTTTAGCGGGAGAACCCTACAATGAGCAGTTCTTC. Its translation is CASSLAGEPYNEQFF.

By proportion, this clonotype is medium-sized. J is TRBJ2-1 and V is TRBV6-4; 12 bases are a match to TRBD2. V was pared by 4 bases and J by 8 bases, with 6 bases of the junction left unmatched. Germline V gene sequence: CDR1 MRHNA, CDR2 SNTAGT. The CDR3 covers 15 residues. Written as DNA, the CDR3 is TGTGCCAGCAGTGTTACTAGCGGGGGGTTTGATGAGCAGTTCTTC. Protein sequence: CASSVTSGGFDEQFF.

By share, this clonotype counts as medium-sized. This chain joins TRBV11-1 and TRBJ2-7, with D tentatively TRBD1 or TRBD2 (6 bases each). V was shortened by 5 bases and J by 0 bases, with 20 bases between the two germline ends. The germline V gene encodes CDR1 SGHAT and CDR2 FQDESV (reference sequence). The CDR3 extends over 17 amino acids. As DNA, the CDR3 is TGTGCCAGCAGCCATCGACTAGGGGGTGGGTCCTCCTACGAGCAGTACTTC. This encodes CASSHRLGGGSSYEQYF.

The chain employs TRBV6-5 and TRBJ1-3; unclear D gene. Germline V gene lookup returns CDR1 MNHEY and CDR2 SVGAGI. The CDR3 is made up of 16 amino acids. Trimming left V 0 bases short and J 4 bases short, with 13 bases between. In DNA, the CDR3 is TGTGCCAGCAGTTACTCGTCCGCGGCGATCGGAAACACCATATATTTT. Its translation is CASSYSSAAIGNTIYF.

A few counts support this clonotype. This chain joins TRBV10-3 and TRBJ2-5; maybe TRBD2 (5 bases). V lost 10 bases and J 2 bases, leaving 11 bases between the germline ends. The V gene's germline CDR1 is ENHRY and CDR2 SYGVKD. The CDR3 runs to 12 residues. CDR3 DNA sequence: TGTGCCACCCGCCGGGAACAAGAGACCCAGTACTTC. This codes for CATRREQETQYF.

By share, this clonotype ranks as medium-sized. The chain carries TRBV6-5 and TRBJ2-1; 10 positions match TRBD2. In germline, CDR1 is MNHEY, CDR2 SVGAGI. J was trimmed by 0 bases and V by 7 bases; bases with no gene match: 15. This CDR3 contains 19 residues. CDR3 in amino acids: CASTDRKREGHASYNEQFF. In nucleotides, the CDR3 is TGTGCCAGCACTGACCGAAAGCGGGAGGGCCATGCCTCCTACAATGAGCAGTTCTTC.